This T cell receptor beta chain was recorded in a study of T-cell reconstitution after alpha-beta-depleted transplantation in children. As it was prepared, the TCRbeta library received unique molecular identifiers. Using its own MiXCR run on the PCR reads, TCRdb lists one record per CDR3 protein. The repertoire holds just over 950,000 distinct CDR3 sequences, about 29% seen once, with under 30% in the top ten. V shed 4 bases and J 2 bases; nucleotides not matched to a gene: 5. The germline CDR1 and CDR2 sequences are SGHTA and FQGNSA. The CDR3 extends over 15 amino acids. The sequence derives from a boy younger than two who had a stem cell transplant for SCID, so the T cells may come from the graft donor. V gene TRBV7-2 combines with J gene TRBJ2-7; TRBD2 aligns across 10 bases. The specimen was PBMCs, mostly from graft donor cells, collected 360 days after TCRalphabeta/CD19-depleted stem cell transplant. CDR3 region: CASSSQSGGAYEQYF. In DNA form, the CDR3 reads TGTGCCAGCAGCTCCCAAAGCGGGGGGGCCTACGAGCAGTACTTC.